This passage covers 16 T cell receptor beta chains from one sample sequenced in a study of post-analysis software for immune sequencing data. Regarding the study as a whole: Included in a set of about 5 TRBV segments more frequent in patients than controls were TRBV5-6, TRBV5-1 and TRBV20-1.

Presence of unique molecular identifiers characterized the TCR beta cDNA libraries. TCRdb independently ran MiXCR on the PCR reads; one entry per CDR3 protein. The data show about 500,000 distinct CDR3 sequences, 40% to 55% seen once. These receptors' antigens are unknown. The sample consisted of blood. These receptors came from a girl under 18 with multiple sclerosis.

The genes are TRBV9 and TRBJ1-1; D is unresolved. Germline CDR1 reads SGDLS; CDR2 reads YYNGEE. There are 15 residues in the CDR3. Trimming removed 0 bases from V and 1 base from J, with 10 bases in between. The chain's CDR3 is CASSVAPRTNTEAFF. The CDR3 DNA sequence: TGTGCCAGCAGCGTAGCCCCTAGGACGAACACTGAAGCTTTCTTT.

The chain links TRBV5-1 to TRBJ2-1; 9 bases align to TRBD1. CDR3 size: 13 residues. V lost 0 bases and J lost 15; bases outside the gene matches: 7. Germline V gene sequence: CDR1 SGHRS, CDR2 YFSETQ. This CDR3 is CASSLADRDRVFF. CDR3 coding DNA: TGCGCCAGCAGCTTGGCCGACCGGGACAGGGTGTTCTTC.

The chain couples TRBV9 to TRBJ1-1; D remains unclear. The CDR3 covers 14 residues. The germline V gene encodes CDR1 SGDLS and CDR2 YYNGEE. V was clipped by 0 bases and J by 0 bases, with 6 bases between them. This CDR3 is CASSVGNMNTEAFF. DNA of the CDR3: TGTGCCAGCAGCGTAGGGAATATGAACACTGAAGCTTTCTTT.

The chain joins TRBV6-5 to TRBJ2-4; TRBD1 agrees at 9 bases. The J call may be faulty, since TRBJ2-7 better matches the DNA end. Germline V CDR1 and CDR2: MNHEY, SVGAGI. The CDR3 extends over 20 amino acids. The CDR3 bases are TGTGCCAGCAGTTTCGATCCGGGACAGGGCGCCTGGCCTTCGGGCTACGAGCAGTACTTC. It codes for CASSFDPGQGAWPSGYEQYF.

The genes are TRBV7-9 and TRBJ2-5; 8 positions match TRBD1. The J call may be wrong; the DNA end is better matched by TRBJ2-7. From germline, CDR1 is SEHNR and CDR2 FQNEAQ (reference sequence). The CDR3 runs to 15 residues. The CDR3 DNA sequence: TGTGCCAGCAGCCGACTCCCCGGGACAGGTCACGAGCAGTACTTC. It translates to CASSRLPGTGHEQYF.

The chain recombines TRBV7-2 with TRBJ2-1, with D uncertain. Germline V gene data show CDR1 as SGHTA and CDR2 as FQGNSA. This CDR3 spans 11 amino acids. The V gene lost 5 bases and the J gene lost 6 bases, with 5 bases spanning the gap. CDR3 sequence reads: CASSRVNEQFF. The CDR3 DNA reads TGTGCCAGCAGCCGAGTCAATGAGCAGTTCTTC.

The V gene is TRBV20-1, the J gene TRBJ2-1; 9 bases match TRBD2. The CDR3 contains 15 residues. The J segment lost 9 bases and the V segment lost 3 bases, leaving 12 bases of the junction unmatched. The germline V gene encodes CDR1 DFQATT and CDR2 SNEGSKA (reference sequence). Here the CDR3 DNA reads TGCAGTGCTAGTCCCAGCGGGAGGTCTTTCCTTGAGCAGTTCTTC. This encodes CSASPSGRSFLEQFF.

The rearrangement joins TRBV11-2 to TRBJ2-1; TRBD2 matches at 12 bases. Germline trimming cut 6 bases from V and 4 bases from J; bases unmatched to any gene: 7. There are 16 residues in the CDR3. Germline-derived CDR1 and CDR2 are SGHAT and FQNNGV. This CDR3 reads CASRPTSGRTYNEQFF. The CDR3 region has the DNA TGTGCCAGCAGGCCAACTAGCGGGAGGACGTACAATGAGCAGTTCTTC.

This chain links TRBV10-3 with TRBJ2-1; unclear D gene. This CDR3 comprises 14 residues. The V gene lost 4 bases and the J gene lost 2 bases, with 9 bases spanning the gap. Germline-derived CDR1 and CDR2 are ENHRY and SYGVKD. The CDR3 loop is CAISGRSPYNEQFF. The CDR3 DNA is TGTGCCATCAGTGGCAGGTCCCCCTACAATGAGCAGTTCTTC.

This clonotype occurred a few times. One end of the junction varies from germline; a read error may be responsible. The chain joins TRBV27 to TRBJ1-1; D is possibly TRBD1 (5 bases). Germline CDR1 is MNHEY and CDR2 is SMNVEV (reference sequence). This CDR3 spans 14 amino acids. The CDR3: CASKRQGTHTEAFF. As DNA, the CDR3 is TGTGCGAGCAAACGTCAGGGTACACACACTGAAGCTTTCTTT.

This clonotype was detected only a few times. The V call is TRBV10-3, the J call TRBJ1-1; D remains ambiguous. The CDR3 consists of 13 residues. The V and J ends lost 4 bases and 1 base respectively, with 7 bases between them. Germline V gene lookup returns CDR1 ENHRY and CDR2 SYGVKD. The CDR3 nucleotides read TGTGCCATCAGTGGGGAAAAGAACACTGAAGCTTTCTTT. This gives the protein CAISGEKNTEAFF.

This chain connects TRBV27 to TRBJ2-2; TRBD2 aligns across 10 bases. Germline loops: CDR1 MNHEY, CDR2 SMNVEV (reference sequence). The CDR3 is made up of 15 amino acids. V was pared by 7 bases and J by 2 bases, with 4 bases of the junction left unmatched. The CDR3 nucleotides are TGTGCCAGCAACCTAGCGGGAGCCAACACCGGGGAGCTGTTTTTT. Its protein product is CASNLAGANTGELFF.

The rearrangement joins TRBV6-5 to TRBJ2-1; no reliable D call. V dropped 1 base and J dropped 4 bases, with 11 bases sitting between them. The CDR3 covers 15 residues. Per germline, CDR1 MNHEY and CDR2 SVGAGI. CDR3 bases: TGTGCCAGCAGTTACTGGGCCGGGTCTTACAATGAGCAGTTCTTC. This sequence encodes CASSYWAGSYNEQFF.

The chain combines TRBV20-1 with TRBJ1-1; D gene ambiguous. The CDR3 is 11 residues long. The germline CDR1 and CDR2 sequences are DFQATT and SNEGSKA (reference sequence). V lost 5 bases, J lost 1 base, and 5 bases lay in between. The CDR3 DNA sequence: TGCAGTGCTTTGGGGAACACTGAAGCTTTCTTT. Translation: CSALGNTEAFF.

This rearrangement joins TRBV20-1 to TRBJ2-7, with TRBD2 identical over 7 bases. J lost 2 bases, V lost 0 bases, and 7 bases had no gene match. The CDR3 sequence is 15 residues long. Germline V gene lookup returns CDR1 DFQATT and CDR2 SNEGSKA (reference sequence). The CDR3 DNA reads as TGCAGTGCTAGAGATCAGGGAGGGAAGCCCTACGAGCAGTACTTC. Encoded protein: CSARDQGGKPYEQYF.

This chain connects TRBV21-1 to TRBJ2-7; TRBD2, as called in the table, went unchecked against the DNA. TRBV21-1 is deemed a pseudogene. The CDR3 consists of 14 residues. The DNA for the CDR3 is TGTGCCAGCAGCAAAGGGGAGGGGGGGTACGAGCAGTACTTC. Translating gives CASSKGEGGYEQYF.